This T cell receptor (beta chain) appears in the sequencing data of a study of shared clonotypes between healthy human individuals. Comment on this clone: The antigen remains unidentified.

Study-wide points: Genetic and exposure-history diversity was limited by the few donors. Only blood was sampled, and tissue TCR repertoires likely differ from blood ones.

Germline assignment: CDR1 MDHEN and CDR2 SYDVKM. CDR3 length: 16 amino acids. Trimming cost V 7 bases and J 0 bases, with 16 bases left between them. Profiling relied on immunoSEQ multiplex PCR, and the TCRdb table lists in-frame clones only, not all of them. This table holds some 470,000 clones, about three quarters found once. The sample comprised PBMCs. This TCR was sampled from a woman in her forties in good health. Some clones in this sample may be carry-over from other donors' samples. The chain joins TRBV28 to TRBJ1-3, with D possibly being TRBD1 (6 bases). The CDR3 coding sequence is TGTGCCAGCAAAGGACCTTCGGGACACTCTGGAAACACCATATATTTT. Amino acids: CASKGPSGHSGNTIYF. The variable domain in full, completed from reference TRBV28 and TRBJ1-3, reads DVKVTQSSRYLVKRTGEKVFLECVQDMDHENMFWYRQDPGLGLRLIYFSYDVKMKEKGDIPEGYSVSREKKERFSLILESASTNQTSMYLCASKGPSGHSGNTIYFGEGSWLTVV.